The TCR beta chain under discussion was sequenced for a study of type 1 regulatory T cells. Study as a whole: An in vitro protocol generated T-allo10, a Tr1-enriched, alloantigen-specific CD4 T cell product.

V was clipped by 1 base and J by 5 bases, with 5 bases between them. CDR3 size: 12 residues. Germline V CDR1 and CDR2: LNHDA, SQIVND (reference sequence). Whole-study findings and limits: Tr1 cells had a more restricted TCR repertoire than non-Tr1 cells.

TCRdb passed the reads through MiXCR, listing each CDR3 protein once. The sample holds under 75,000 distinct CDR3 sequences, around 21% seen once. Comment on this clonotype: The antigen is undetermined.

This rearrangement joins TRBV19 to TRBJ2-5; no definite D call. Sequences were obtained from cultured type 1 regulatory T (Tr1) cells, either the whole culture or a sorted fraction (not recorded which). The receptor comes from a human donor in good health. The CDR3 loop reads CASSIAGETQYF. As DNA, the CDR3 is TGTGCCAGTAGTATAGCCGGGGAGACCCAGTACTTC.